Each of the 32 T cell receptor beta chains below was sequenced from the same sample in a study of T cell repertoires in cytomegalovirus infection. TCRdb independently ran MiXCR on the reads; one entry per CDR3 protein. The sample holds some 270,000 distinct CDR3 sequences; over 15% are singletons and the top ten take roughly 50%. Material: CD8+ T cells from PBMCs. These receptor sequences come from a human donor in good health (CMV status not recorded). Some clones in this sample may be carry-over from other donors' samples.

In this sample, this clonotype turned up a few times. This chain uses TRBV7-9 with TRBJ1-1; D not certain. Germline V gives CDR1 SEHNR, CDR2 FQNEAQ (reference sequence). Trimming took 2 bases from V and 6 from J, leaving 19 bases between them. The length of the CDR3 is 16 residues. CDR3 residues: CASSLTWRVIGPEAFF. The CDR3 DNA is TGTGCCAGCAGCTTAACCTGGAGGGTAATAGGCCCTGAAGCTTTCTTT.

The chain carries TRBV2 and TRBJ1-2; a weak D match, TRBD1 (6 bases). Deletions cut 9 bases from V and 2 bases from J, with 13 bases between. This CDR3 region has 13 residues. Germline lookup yields CDR1 SNHLY and CDR2 FYNNEI. The CDR3, as DNA: TGTGCCAGTCCCTCGGGGGCGAACTATGGCTACACCTTC. This sequence encodes CASPSGANYGYTF.

This clonotype was detected ten times or more. The gene calls are TRBV7-2 and TRBJ1-1; 9 bases are shared with TRBD1. CDR1 is SGHTA, CDR2 FQGNSA, per germline. The CDR3 runs 16 residues. The V and J ends lost 5 bases and 5 bases, in that order; junction bases with no gene match: 12. Written as DNA, the CDR3 is TGTGCCAGCAGCCTAGGGACAGGGTGGGTTGATACTGAAGCTTTCTTT. Residues: CASSLGTGWVDTEAFF.

CDR3 loop: CASSSLSTGTGQETQYF. The CDR3, as DNA: TGCGCCAGCAGCTCCTTATCCACCGGGACAGGACAGGAGACCCAGTACTTC. This chain links TRBV5-1 with TRBJ2-5; the match to TRBD1 covers 8 bases. This CDR3 is built from 17 residues. The V and J ends lost 3 bases and 5 bases, in that order; junction bases with no gene match: 15. Looked up from germline, CDR1 is SGHRS and CDR2 is YFSETQ.

The chain links TRBV5-5 to TRBJ2-7; 7 bases are a match to TRBD1. The germline V gene encodes CDR1 SGHKS and CDR2 YYEKEE (reference sequence). With 2 bases clipped from V and 2 bases from J, the junction kept 10 bases outside the gene matches. This CDR3 has 16 residues. The CDR3 bases are TGTGCCAGCAGCTTCGACTCAACCGGGACAGCCTACGAGCAGTACTTC. Protein: CASSFDSTGTAYEQYF.

The chain joins TRBV7-6 to TRBJ2-3; a weak D match, TRBD1 (6 bases). This CDR3 has 15 residues. Looked up from germline, CDR1 is SGHVS and CDR2 is FNYEAQ. V lost 5 bases and J 5 bases, leaving 17 bases between the germline ends. CDR3 coding DNA: TGTGCCAGCAGCCCAAGGGGGTCGGTTATAGATACGCAGTATTTT. Amino acid sequence: CASSPRGSVIDTQYF.

This clonotype was found many times. The chain combines TRBV7-2 with TRBJ2-3, with 12 bases lining up with TRBD2. After removal of 4 bases from V and 1 base from J, the junction contained 3 bases not matched to a gene. CDR1 is SGHTA, CDR2 FQGNSA, per germline. The CDR3 spans 16 residues. The CDR3 DNA reads as TGTGCCAGCAGCTCCCGGACTAGCGGGGGCACAGATACGCAGTATTTT. Translating gives CASSSRTSGGTDTQYF.

This clonotype was counted only a few times. The chain employs TRBV5-4 and TRBJ1-1; possible D gene TRBD1, 5 bases. Trimming shortened V by 1 base and J by 3 bases, and 7 bases separated the two germline ends. Per the germline V gene, CDR1 is SGHNT and CDR2 is YYREEE (reference sequence). The CDR3 consists of 13 residues. CDR3 DNA sequence: TGTGCCAGCAGCTTGTCGACAGACACTGAAGCTTTCTTT. Its protein is CASSLSTDTEAFF.

This clonotype was seen a handful of times. The chain uses TRBV12-5 and TRBJ2-1, with D unresolved. Germline V gene data show CDR1 as LGHNT and CDR2 as FRNRAP. V gave up 0 bases and J gave up 5 bases, with 2 bases separating them. The CDR3 has 12 amino acids. The CDR3 nucleotides are TGTGCTAGTGGTTTGGTCCACAATGAGCAGTTCTTC. As protein: CASGLVHNEQFF.

This chain uses TRBV5-6 with TRBJ1-5, with 7 bases matching TRBD1. CDR1 SGHDT and CDR2 YYEEEE come from the germline V gene. CDR3 size: 14 residues. V lost 1 base, J lost 5 bases, and 3 bases stayed unmatched. The CDR3: CASSLRQGDQPQHF. The CDR3 DNA reads TGTGCCAGCAGCTTGCGACAGGGAGATCAGCCCCAGCATTTT.

The chain is built from TRBV7-9 and TRBJ1-5; D remains ambiguous. The ends were cut back, 5 bases at V and 5 bases at J, with 7 bases in the middle. The CDR3 length is 12 residues. Germline V gene lookup returns CDR1 SEHNR and CDR2 FQNEAQ (reference sequence). The CDR3 protein is CASSRDDQPQHF. DNA for the CDR3: TGTGCCAGCAGCCGAGACGATCAGCCCCAGCATTTT.

This clonotype was counted only a few times. This sequence joins TRBV14 and TRBJ2-1; tentative D call: TRBD1 (7 bases). CDR3 size: 15 residues. Trimming removed 0 bases at V and 8 bases at J, with 14 bases between. Germline CDR1 and CDR2: SGHDN and FVKESK. CDR3 region: CASSQDSARGDEQFF. Written as DNA, the CDR3 is TGTGCCAGCAGCCAAGATAGTGCCAGGGGGGATGAGCAGTTCTTC.

The sample holds a few counts of this clonotype. The CDR3 DNA reads as TGTGCCAGCAGTTACCGGGACAGGGGGGGCCAGCCCCAGCATTTT. Amino acid sequence: CASSYRDRGGQPQHF. The V gene is TRBV12-3 or TRBV12-4, the J gene TRBJ1-5, with 11 bases that match TRBD1. V shed 4 bases, J shed 7 bases, and the junction held 6 bases outside the gene matches. The CDR3 contains 15 residues.

This clonotype has ten or more counts. The rearrangement uses TRBV7-9 and TRBJ2-5; 14 nucleotides line up with TRBD2. Germline values: CDR1 SEHNR, CDR2 FQNEAQ (reference sequence). This CDR3 is built from 16 residues. Trimming took 4 bases from V and 0 from J; bases not matched to a gene: 1. The CDR3 sequence: CASSSGLAGDQETQYF. DNA for the CDR3: TGTGCCAGCAGCTCGGGACTAGCGGGGGACCAAGAGACCCAGTACTTC.

This clonotype was recorded at least ten times. This chain uses TRBV7-2 with TRBJ2-3; D unclear. Germline CDR1 SGHTA, CDR2 FQGNSA. The CDR3 sequence is 14 residues long. V was cut by 2 bases and J by 2 bases, with 8 bases left in between. In DNA form, the CDR3 reads TGTGCCAGCAGCTTAAGTGACCACACAGATACGCAGTATTTT. Its protein is CASSLSDHTDTQYF.

The rearrangement uses TRBV4-3 and TRBJ1-3; D remains ambiguous. Germline CDR1 and CDR2: LGHNA and YSLEER. V lost 0 bases to trimming and J lost 0 bases, with 15 bases between them. The CDR3 spans 18 residues. CDR3: CASSQDHHLTFSGNTIYF. The CDR3 bases are TGCGCCAGCAGCCAAGATCACCACCTCACTTTCTCTGGAAACACCATATATTTT.

Only a few counts were recorded for this clonotype. The J gene is TRBJ1-2, the V gene TRBV7-9, with TRBD1 as a possible D gene (6 bases). This CDR3 region has 13 residues. V shed 0 bases and J shed 13 bases, with 15 bases lying between them. Germline lookup yields CDR1 SEHNR and CDR2 FQNEAQ (reference sequence). The CDR3 is CASSLAAGVDSTF. CDR3 coding DNA: TGTGCCAGCAGCTTAGCGGCAGGGGTCGACTCCACCTTC.

The chain has TRBV5-1 and TRBJ2-3; D is ambiguous. Germline CDR1 is SGHRS and CDR2 is YFSETQ. Trimming shortened V by 4 bases and J by 1 base, and 10 bases separated the two germline ends. The CDR3 runs 14 residues. The CDR3 protein is CASSGTMGTDTQYF. The CDR3 region has the DNA TGCGCCAGCAGCGGAACAATGGGCACAGATACGCAGTATTTT.

The chain couples TRBV7-9 to TRBJ2-2; maybe TRBD1 (6 bases). The CDR3 is made up of 15 amino acids. V dropped 2 bases and J dropped 1 base, with 8 bases sitting between them. The V gene's germline CDR1 is SEHNR and CDR2 FQNEAQ (reference sequence). CDR3 protein: CASSLSTGNTGELFF. In DNA form, the CDR3 reads TGTGCCAGCAGCTTATCGACAGGGAACACCGGGGAGCTGTTTTTT.

This clonotype was counted many times. This rearrangement joins TRBV12-3 or TRBV12-4 to TRBJ1-1; D ambiguous. V was clipped by 2 bases and J by 3 bases, with 13 bases between them. The CDR3 has 15 amino acids. The DNA for the CDR3 is TGTGCCAGCAGTTTACGTTTGGCTGTAGACACTGAAGCTTTCTTT. Amino acid sequence: CASSLRLAVDTEAFF.

This clonotype was recorded many times. The rearrangement joins TRBV28 to TRBJ2-3; tentative D call: TRBD2 (5 bases). The CDR3 is 15 residues long. V gave up 2 bases and J gave up 5 bases, with 14 bases separating them. In germline, CDR1 is MDHEN, CDR2 SYDVKM. Here the CDR3 reads CASSLGRTSGDTQYF. As DNA, the CDR3 is TGTGCCAGCAGTTTAGGCCGTACAAGCGGAGATACGCAGTATTTT.

The chain joins TRBV28 to TRBJ1-5; the D is unclear. The CDR3 consists of 15 residues. Germline assignment: CDR1 MDHEN and CDR2 SYDVKM. Trimming took off 1 base at V and 4 bases at J, with 11 bases between the two ends. CDR3 sequence reads: CASSLFLAGNQPQHF. In nucleotides, the CDR3 is TGTGCCAGCAGTTTATTTTTGGCAGGTAATCAGCCCCAGCATTTT.

This clonotype has at least ten counts. This rearrangement joins TRBV28 to TRBJ2-1; D might be TRBD2 (5 bases). The germline CDR1 and CDR2 sequences are MDHEN and SYDVKM. Deletions cut 6 bases from V and 0 bases from J, with 24 bases between. This CDR3 region has 19 residues. CDR3 region: CASSTPGSFIASSYNEQFF. In DNA form, the CDR3 reads TGTGCCAGCAGCACCCCGGGATCATTTATTGCGAGCTCCTACAATGAGCAGTTCTTC.

J is TRBJ1-1 and V is TRBV28; D may be TRBD1 (6 bases). Trimming cost V 5 bases and J 0 bases, with 22 bases left between them. The CDR3 contains 18 residues. The V gene's germline CDR1 is MDHEN and CDR2 SYDVKM. Written as DNA, the CDR3 is TGTGCCAGCAGTGCGCTGGGGGGGGGCGCCTGGGTGAACACTGAAGCTTTCTTT. Translation gives CASSALGGGAWVNTEAFF.

The gene calls are TRBV12-3 or TRBV12-4 and TRBJ1-2; D ambiguous. V was pared by 1 base and J by 7 bases, with 10 bases between. This CDR3 spans 13 amino acids. In DNA, the CDR3 is TGTGCCAGCAGTTTAGGTGGGATTAGTGGCTACACCTTC. Translation gives CASSLGGISGYTF.

The chain joins TRBV5-6 to TRBJ1-1, with D hard to call. V gave up 2 bases and J gave up 6 bases, with 17 bases separating them. CDR3 length equals 15 residues. CDR1 is SGHDT and CDR2 is YYEEEE in the germline V gene. CDR3 in amino acids: CASSFVGSGWPEAFF. In DNA, the CDR3 is TGTGCCAGCAGCTTTGTGGGGAGTGGGTGGCCTGAAGCTTTCTTT.

In its sample, this clonotype was seen many times. This sequence joins TRBV20-1 and TRBJ2-3, with 12 bases lining up with TRBD2. Germline V gene data show CDR1 as DFQATT and CDR2 as SNEGSKA (reference sequence). The length of the CDR3 is 16 residues. The V and J ends lost 3 bases and 1 base, in that order; junction bases with no gene match: 5. The DNA for the CDR3 is TGCAGTGCTAGTCGGGCTAGCGGGAGGGGCACAGATACGCAGTATTTT. This translates into CSASRASGRGTDTQYF.

In DNA form, the CDR3 reads TGCAGCGTTTCCGCGTGGACTAGCGGGGACAGTACCGGGGAGCTGTTTTTT. The encoded protein is CSVSAWTSGDSTGELFF. The J gene is TRBJ2-2, the V gene TRBV29-1, with TRBD2 identical over 12 bases. This CDR3 is 17 amino acids long. The V and J ends lost 5 bases and 5 bases, in that order; junction bases with no gene match: 12. Germline V gene data show CDR1 as SQVTM and CDR2 as ANQGSEA.

The chain links TRBV4-1 to TRBJ1-6; D unresolved. The CDR3 has 16 amino acids. The germline CDR1 and CDR2 sequences are MGHRA and YSYEKL. V lost 8 bases to trimming and J lost 0 bases, with 14 bases between them. The DNA for the CDR3 is TGCGCCAGCCTGCCGGCGGCGAGCTCCTATAATTCACCCCTCCACTTT. Amino acid sequence: CASLPAASSYNSPLHF.

This chain joins TRBV10-3 and TRBJ2-7, with a weak D call TRBD1 (7 bases). The CDR3 has 14 amino acids. Germline CDR1 reads ENHRY; CDR2 reads SYGVKD. Trimming took off 10 bases at V and 5 bases at J, with 21 bases between the two ends. CDR3 bases: TGTGCCACCAGGGGGGAGATAGAAATACACGAGCAGTACTTC. Translation: CATRGEIEIHEQYF.

This clonotype was found many times. V is TRBV11-3 and J is TRBJ2-1, with TRBD1 matching 7 bases. This CDR3 spans 15 amino acids. With V trimmed by 4 bases and J by 7 bases, 10 bases remained unmatched. Germline V gene sequence: CDR1 SGHNT, CDR2 YENEEA. For the CDR3, the DNA is TGTGCCAGCAGCTCATCGACAGGGAATACTAATGAGCAGTTCTTC. This encodes CASSSSTGNTNEQFF.

The chain couples TRBV7-8 to TRBJ1-2, with unresolved D. Germline V gives CDR1 SGHVS, CDR2 FQNEAQ. CDR3 length: 17 amino acids. V was shortened by 5 bases and J by 0 bases, with 19 bases between the two germline ends. CDR3 DNA: TGTGCCAGCAGCATATCCGGAGGAGAAGTGCCTAACTATGGCTACACCTTC. Protein product: CASSISGGEVPNYGYTF.